This T cell receptor beta chain was identified in a study of blood T cell repertoires in COVID-19. Study details: The origin of the acute and convalescent COVID-19 samples was the United States, Italy and Spain. Sample material is recorded as cDNA or gDNA derived from T cells, B-cell-depleted T cells, or PBMCs.

Original processing methods: Reference gene primer amplification yielded estimated nucleated cell counts. Assay used: immunoSEQ multiplex PCR; TCRdb lists only in-frame clones, some missing. The V and J calls and clone size come from that table; D and trimming were worked out from the DNA. The repertoire includes 250,000 to 300,000 clones, 88% of them detected once, and around 11% sits in the top ten. The sequencing input was peripheral blood. The receptor's source is a woman aged 30 to 39 with COVID-19, enrolled during active disease.

The CDR3 region is CATNGGTSGAYNEQFF. The CDR3 DNA sequence: TGTGCCACCAATGGGGGGACTAGCGGCGCCTACAATGAGCAGTTCTTC. The chain has TRBV24-1 and TRBJ2-1, with 11 bases matching TRBD2. The CDR3 consists of 16 residues. Germline V gives CDR1 KGHDR, CDR2 SFDVKD. V shed 8 bases, J shed 2 bases, and the junction held 7 bases outside the gene matches.